This paragraph reports one T cell receptor (beta chain). This specimen belongs to a study of blood T cell repertoires in COVID-19. Study at large: The origin of the acute and convalescent COVID-19 samples was the United States, Italy and Spain.

The CDR3 length is 21 residues. Measured with immunoSEQ multiplex PCR; TCRdb has only the in-frame clones, and not every one. Of under 400,000 clones detected, 80% to 90% appear once; the ten largest clones hold roughly 4.2%. The source is a middle-aged woman with acute COVID-19. Input material: PBMCs or T cells enriched from blood (not recorded which). The rearrangement joins TRBV21-1 to TRBJ1-5; the DNA was not compared with TRBD1, the D call given in the table. TRBV21-1 is termed a pseudogene. The DNA of the CDR3 is TGTGCCAGCAGCAAAGCGGAAAATAAAGTAGAATATTCAGGGGGCGATCAGCCCCAGCATTTT. Encoded protein: CASSKAENKVEYSGGDQPQHF.